Below, 3 T cell receptor beta chains from the same sample are listed, as sequenced in a study of blood T cell repertoires in COVID-19 (dated by TCRdb to 2018 to 2020). The method was the immunoSEQ multiplex PCR assay. Here the immuneACCESS table is served through TCRdb, limited to in-frame sequences with V and J called. Missing clones are a known gap in these copies; in checked studies unresolved V genes cover under half, and the rest lacks a known reason. This sample holds some 60,000 clones; roughly 80% were observed only once. Roughly a tenth of the sample comes from the top ten. Material: peripheral blood. The receptors here all came from a man older than 75 with COVID-19, enrolled during active disease.

The chain recombines TRBV19 with TRBJ2-3, with 11 bases aligning to TRBD2. CDR3 size: 14 residues. The ends lost 11 bases at V and 4 bases at J; junction bases unmatched: 8. Germline CDR1 is LNHDA and CDR2 is SQIVND (reference sequence). The CDR3 bases are TGTGCCTGCTCTACTAGCGGGAGTTCAGATACGCAGTATTTT. It encodes CACSTSGSSDTQYF.

This clone appeared once. The chain links TRBV7-2 to TRBJ1-2; 7 bases map to TRBD1. Unmatched junction bases numbered 8, after V lost 5 bases and J lost 8 bases. This CDR3 region has 13 residues. Germline V lookup: CDR1 SGHTA, CDR2 FQGNSA. CDR3 nucleotide sequence: TGTGCCAGCAGCATCTACAGGGGCGAGGGCTACACCTTC. Translating gives CASSIYRGEGYTF.

The CDR3 DNA sequence: TGTGCCAGCAGCGAGGGACTAGCGGGTAGTCTTTCTAGCACAGATACGCAGTATTTT. It translates to CASSEGLAGSLSSTDTQYF. This chain uses TRBV7-8 with TRBJ2-3, with TRBD2 matching 12 bases. The CDR3 consists of 19 residues. Germline-derived CDR1 and CDR2 are SGHVS and FQNEAQ. The J segment lost 0 bases and the V segment lost 5 bases, leaving 12 bases of the junction unmatched.